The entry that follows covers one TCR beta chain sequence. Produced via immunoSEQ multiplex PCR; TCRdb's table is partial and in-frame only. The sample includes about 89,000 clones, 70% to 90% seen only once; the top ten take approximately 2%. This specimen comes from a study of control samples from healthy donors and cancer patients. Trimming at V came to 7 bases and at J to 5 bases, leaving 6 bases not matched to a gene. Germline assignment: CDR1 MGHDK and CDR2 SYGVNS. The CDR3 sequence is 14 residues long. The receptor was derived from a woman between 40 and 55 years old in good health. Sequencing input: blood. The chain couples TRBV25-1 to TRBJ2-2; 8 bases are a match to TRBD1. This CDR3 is CASTRTGNTGELFF. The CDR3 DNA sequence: TGTGCCAGCACCAGGACAGGGAATACCGGGGAGCTGTTTTTT.